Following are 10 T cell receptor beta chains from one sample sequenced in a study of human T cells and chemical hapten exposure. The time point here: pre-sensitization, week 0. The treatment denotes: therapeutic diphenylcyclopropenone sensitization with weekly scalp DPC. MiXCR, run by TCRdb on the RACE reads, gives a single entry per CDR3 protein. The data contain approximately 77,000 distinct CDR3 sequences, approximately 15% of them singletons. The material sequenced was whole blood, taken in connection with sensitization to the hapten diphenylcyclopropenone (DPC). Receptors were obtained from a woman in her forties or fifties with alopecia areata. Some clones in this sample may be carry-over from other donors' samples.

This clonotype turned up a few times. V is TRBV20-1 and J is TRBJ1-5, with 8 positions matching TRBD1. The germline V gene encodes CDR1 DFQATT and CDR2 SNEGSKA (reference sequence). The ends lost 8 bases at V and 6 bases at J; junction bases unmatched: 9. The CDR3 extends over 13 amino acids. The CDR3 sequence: CSTRQGSFQPQHF. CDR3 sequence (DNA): TGCAGTACCCGACAGGGGAGTTTTCAGCCCCAGCATTTT.

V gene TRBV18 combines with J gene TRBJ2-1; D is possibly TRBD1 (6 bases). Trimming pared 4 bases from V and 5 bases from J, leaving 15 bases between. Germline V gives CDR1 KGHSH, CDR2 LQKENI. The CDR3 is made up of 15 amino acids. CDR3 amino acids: CASSHKAGAHNEQFF. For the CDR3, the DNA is TGTGCCAGCTCACATAAGGCAGGGGCCCACAATGAGCAGTTCTTC.

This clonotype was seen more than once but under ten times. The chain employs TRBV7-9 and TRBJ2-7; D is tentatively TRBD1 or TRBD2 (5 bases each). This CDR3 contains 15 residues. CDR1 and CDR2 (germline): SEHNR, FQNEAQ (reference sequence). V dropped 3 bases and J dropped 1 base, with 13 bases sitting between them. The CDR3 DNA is TGTGCCAGCAGCTTTTCCGGGGCAGGATCCTACGAGCAGTACTTC. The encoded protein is CASSFSGAGSYEQYF.

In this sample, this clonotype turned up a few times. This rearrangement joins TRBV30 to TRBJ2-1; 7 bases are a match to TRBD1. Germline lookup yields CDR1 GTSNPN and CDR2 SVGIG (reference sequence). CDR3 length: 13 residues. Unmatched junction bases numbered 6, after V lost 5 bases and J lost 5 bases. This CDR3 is CAWESDRDNEQFF. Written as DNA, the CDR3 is TGTGCCTGGGAAAGCGACAGGGACAATGAGCAGTTCTTC.

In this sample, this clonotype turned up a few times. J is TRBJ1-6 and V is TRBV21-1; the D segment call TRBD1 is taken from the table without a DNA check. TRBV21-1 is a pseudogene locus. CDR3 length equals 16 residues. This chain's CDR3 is CASSKAEDRVFSPLHF. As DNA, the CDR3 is TGTGCCAGCAGCAAAGCCGAGGACAGGGTTTTCTCACCCCTCCACTTT.

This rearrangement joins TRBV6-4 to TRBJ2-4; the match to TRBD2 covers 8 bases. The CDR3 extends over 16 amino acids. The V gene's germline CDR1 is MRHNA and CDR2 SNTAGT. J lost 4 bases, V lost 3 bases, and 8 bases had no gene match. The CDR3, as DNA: TGTGCCAGCAGTGAGGCGGCGGGAGGAGGAAAAAACATTCAGTACTTC. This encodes CASSEAAGGGKNIQYF.

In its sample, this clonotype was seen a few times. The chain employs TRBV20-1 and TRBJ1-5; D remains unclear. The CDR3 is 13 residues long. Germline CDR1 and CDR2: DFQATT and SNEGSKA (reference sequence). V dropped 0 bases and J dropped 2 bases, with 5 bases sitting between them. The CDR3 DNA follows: TGCAGTGCTAGAGATATAGGCAATCAGCCCCAGCATTTT. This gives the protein CSARDIGNQPQHF.

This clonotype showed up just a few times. CDR3 bases: TGTGCCAGCAGCCCCCTATCCGGCGGAGACCACTACAATGAGCAGTTCTTC. Amino acids: CASSPLSGGDHYNEQFF. This rearrangement joins TRBV11-2 to TRBJ2-1; D not certain. The ends were cut back, 5 bases at V and 3 bases at J, with 20 bases in the middle. The CDR3 is 17 amino acids. The V gene's germline CDR1 is SGHAT and CDR2 FQNNGV.

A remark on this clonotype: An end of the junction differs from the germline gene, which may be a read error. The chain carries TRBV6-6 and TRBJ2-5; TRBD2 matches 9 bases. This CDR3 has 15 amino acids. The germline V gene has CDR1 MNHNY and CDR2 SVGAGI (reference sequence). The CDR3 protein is CASSYSGVAGVPENF. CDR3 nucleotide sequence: TGTGCCAGCAGTTACTCGGGGGTAGCGGGAGTACCGGAAAACTTC.

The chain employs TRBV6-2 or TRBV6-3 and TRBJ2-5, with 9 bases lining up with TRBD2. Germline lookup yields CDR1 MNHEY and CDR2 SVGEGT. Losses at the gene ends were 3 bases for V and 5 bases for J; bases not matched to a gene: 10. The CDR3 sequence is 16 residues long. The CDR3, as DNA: TGTGCCAGCAGTTATGTAGCGGGAGAATTTCAGGAGACCCAGTACTTC. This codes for CASSYVAGEFQETQYF.